The subject of this entry is one T cell receptor beta chain. Its antigen remains unidentified. The second PCR ran roughly 7 to 12 cycles with a sample-barcoded 5' primer and J-beta primers. One entry per CDR3 protein, called by TCRdb with MiXCR from the 5' RACE reads. This table holds over 950,000 distinct CDR3 sequences, around two fifths found once. They isolated at least 6 million PBMCs from each sample. The CDR3 runs to 14 residues. V lost 2 bases and J 6 bases, leaving 13 bases between the germline ends. Germline values: CDR1 SGHAT, CDR2 FQNNGV. The sample is drawn from a study of blood T cells in healthy people across ages. Points from the study as a whole: A strong correlation was found between TCR beta diversity and the percentage of naive T cells.

Sequencing used blood. The origin of this receptor is a man aged 18-30 years in good health. The chain combines TRBV11-2 with TRBJ1-1; the D is unclear. CDR3 residues: CASSLKPLGAEAFF. The CDR3 DNA follows: TGTGCCAGCAGCTTAAAGCCCCTAGGCGCTGAAGCTTTCTTT.